The T cell receptor (beta chain) described here comes from a study of blood T cell repertoires in COVID-19. Across the whole study: Some COVID-19 samples were acute and others convalescent; all came from the United States, Italy and Spain.

This CDR3 has 14 amino acids. In germline, CDR1 is MDHEN, CDR2 SYDVKM. V shed 8 bases and J shed 4 bases, with 14 bases lying between them. In the authors' workflow: Amplification with reference gene primers provided the estimates of nucleated cell counts. Sequencing used immunoSEQ multiplex PCR; TCRdb keeps in-frame clones, though not all of them. The V and J calls and the clone size are those of that table, but D and trimming were determined from the DNA. The sample comprises just over 250,000 clones, approximately 89% of which are singletons, and 2% to 3% rests with the top ten. The sequencing input was peripheral blood. The sequence derives from a woman aged 50 to 60 with acute or convalescent COVID-19. The genes are TRBV28 and TRBJ2-2; D uncertain. The chain's CDR3 is CASFDRSGTGELFF. The CDR3 bases are TGTGCCAGCTTCGATAGATCGGGCACCGGGGAGCTGTTTTTT.